The rows below give T cell receptor beta chains drawn from one sample of a study of blood T cell repertoires in COVID-19. Data came from immunoSEQ multiplex PCR; TCRdb stores just in-frame clones and leaves some out. The data show about 120,000 clones, approximately 83% seen once. Source material: peripheral blood. These receptors were taken from an older woman with acute or convalescent COVID-19. CDR3s include the opening cysteine and the closing phenylalanine or tryptophan. Fields, in order: J gene, D gene, V gene, clone size, CDR3 protein, CDR3 DNA. A D gene is named only where the DNA matches it firmly. Clone size is shown for a subset of rows, as once, few, many or a class of expanded clone.

j_gene: TRBJ2-5
d_gene: TRBD1
v_gene: TRBV9
abundance: .
CDR3aa: CASSPTSSGGWETQYF
CDR3nt: TGTGCCAGCAGCCCAACCAGCTCAGGGGGCTGGGAGACCCAGTACTTC

j_gene: TRBJ1-2
d_gene: TRBD1
v_gene: TRBV18
abundance: .
CDR3aa: CASSSSLQGAIGYTF
CDR3nt: TGTGCCAGCTCATCCTCACTACAGGGGGCGATCGGCTACACCTTC

j_gene: TRBJ2-1
d_gene: TRBD1
v_gene: TRBV5-4
abundance: .
CDR3aa: CASRLQGTPYNEQFF
CDR3nt: TGTGCCAGCAGGTTACAGGGGACGCCATACAATGAGCAGTTCTTC

j_gene: TRBJ1-2
d_gene: TRBD1
v_gene: TRBV5-4
abundance: .
CDR3aa: CASSSTRDRLHGYTF
CDR3nt: TGTGCCAGCAGCTCAACCCGGGACAGGCTCCATGGCTACACCTTC

j_gene: TRBJ1-2
d_gene: TRBD1
v_gene: TRBV11-1
abundance: .
CDR3aa: CASSLNKGQSYGYTF
CDR3nt: TGTGCCAGCAGCTTAAACAAGGGACAGTCCTATGGCTACACCTTC

j_gene: TRBJ1-5
d_gene: .
v_gene: TRBV6-5
abundance: .
CDR3aa: CASSLRQFNQPQHF
CDR3nt: TGTGCCAGCAGTTTACGACAGTTCAATCAGCCCCAGCATTTT

j_gene: TRBJ2-2
d_gene: .
v_gene: TRBV19
abundance: .
CDR3aa: CASGQHGRTGELFF
CDR3nt: TGTGCCAGCGGACAACACGGTCGCACCGGGGAGCTGTTTTTT

j_gene: TRBJ2-7
d_gene: TRBD2
v_gene: TRBV7-2
abundance: once
CDR3aa: CASSLGRGTGEQYF
CDR3nt: TGTGCCAGCAGCTTAGGGCGGGGGACTGGCGAGCAGTACTTC

j_gene: TRBJ1-2
d_gene: .
v_gene: TRBV7-2
abundance: once
CDR3aa: CASSAQQARYGYTF
CDR3nt: TGTGCCAGCAGCGCCCAACAGGCCCGGTATGGCTACACCTTC

j_gene: TRBJ2-3
d_gene: .
v_gene: TRBV5-1
abundance: few
CDR3aa: CASSFLTDTQYF
CDR3nt: TGCGCCAGCAGCTTTCTCACAGATACGCAGTATTTT

j_gene: TRBJ1-4
d_gene: .
v_gene: TRBV25-1
abundance: .
CDR3aa: CASSDPGGVQEKLFF
CDR3nt: TGTGCCAGCAGTGACCCTGGAGGGGTACAAGAAAAACTGTTTTTT

j_gene: TRBJ1-2
d_gene: .
v_gene: TRBV5-1
abundance: .
CDR3aa: CASSFGDGYGYTF
CDR3nt: TGCGCCAGCAGCTTTGGAGATGGGTATGGCTACACCTTC

j_gene: TRBJ1-1
d_gene: .
v_gene: TRBV19
abundance: .
CDR3aa: CASKAGANTEAFF
CDR3nt: TGTGCCAGTAAGGCAGGGGCGAACACTGAAGCTTTCTTT

j_gene: TRBJ1-2
d_gene: .
v_gene: TRBV6-2/TRBV6-3
abundance: few
CDR3aa: CASSYPRSSAGFYGYTF
CDR3nt: TGTGCCAGCAGTTACCCCCGGAGCTCTGCGGGATTCTATGGCTACACCTTC

j_gene: TRBJ1-2
d_gene: .
v_gene: TRBV24-1
abundance: .
CDR3aa: CATSDLGDGYTF
CDR3nt: TGTGCCACCAGTGATTTAGGGGATGGCTACACCTTC

j_gene: TRBJ1-1
d_gene: .
v_gene: TRBV6-5
abundance: .
CDR3aa: CASSYRRGAEAFF
CDR3nt: TGTGCCAGCAGTTACCGCCGGGGGGCTGAAGCTTTCTTT

j_gene: TRBJ2-2
d_gene: TRBD1
v_gene: TRBV5-4
abundance: few
CDR3aa: CASSKETGNPGELFF
CDR3nt: TGTGCCAGCAGCAAAGAGACAGGGAACCCCGGGGAGCTGTTTTTT